Listed below are T cell receptor beta chains from one sample, sequenced in a study of blood T cell repertoires in COVID-19. Assay used: immunoSEQ multiplex PCR; TCRdb lists only in-frame clones, some missing. The table includes about 120,000 clones, roughly 80% detected once. The specimen sequenced was peripheral blood. The receptors were gathered from a man between 65 and 79 years old with acute or convalescent COVID-19. Each CDR3 is given with its conserved first and last residue. D genes are given only for firm matches. Only some rows state a clone size, as once, few, many or a class for expanded clones.

j_gene: TRBJ2-2; d_gene: NA; v_gene: TRBV30; abundance: NA; CDR3aa: CAWSSSHSVQRPPTVEANTGELFF; CDR3nt: TGTGCCTGGAGTTCCAGCCATAGTGTACAACGACCTCCGACGGTTGAGGCGAACACCGGGGAGCTGTTTTTT
j_gene: TRBJ2-5; d_gene: TRBD1; v_gene: TRBV5-8; abundance: NA; CDR3aa: CASSIDLGQGAPGETQYF; CDR3nt: TGTGCCAGCAGCATCGACCTCGGACAGGGGGCGCCCGGAGAGACCCAGTACTTC
j_gene: TRBJ2-1; d_gene: NA; v_gene: TRBV15; abundance: few; CDR3aa: CATSRIQGVGNEQFF; CDR3nt: TGTGCCACCAGCAGAATACAGGGAGTAGGCAATGAGCAGTTCTTC
j_gene: TRBJ2-7; d_gene: TRBD2; v_gene: TRBV7-3; abundance: NA; CDR3aa: CASSLSSGSSSSYEQYF; CDR3nt: TGTGCCAGCAGCTTATCTAGCGGGAGCTCAAGCTCCTACGAGCAGTACTTC
j_gene: TRBJ2-3; d_gene: TRBD2; v_gene: TRBV6-6; abundance: NA; CDR3aa: CAILAGATDTQYF; CDR3nt: TGTGCCATCCTAGCGGGAGCGACAGATACGCAGTATTTT
j_gene: TRBJ2-7; d_gene: TRBD2; v_gene: TRBV18; abundance: NA; CDR3aa: CASSRTSSPSTRGYEQYF; CDR3nt: TGTGCCAGCTCACGGACTAGTTCCCCCTCAACGAGGGGATACGAGCAGTACTTC
j_gene: TRBJ1-4; d_gene: TRBD1; v_gene: TRBV3-1/TRBV3-2; abundance: NA; CDR3aa: CASSWTYRGGNEKLFF; CDR3nt: TGTGCCAGCAGCTGGACTTACAGGGGCGGGAATGAAAAACTGTTTTTT
j_gene: TRBJ2-5; d_gene: NA; v_gene: TRBV18; abundance: NA; CDR3aa: CASSPIGAGETQYF; CDR3nt: TGTGCCAGCTCACCAATTGGGGCCGGGGAGACCCAGTACTTC
j_gene: TRBJ1-5; d_gene: NA; v_gene: TRBV30; abundance: NA; CDR3aa: CAWSVLEGDQPQHF; CDR3nt: TGTGCCTGGAGTGTACTTGAGGGGGATCAGCCCCAGCATTTT
j_gene: TRBJ2-1; d_gene: NA; v_gene: TRBV5-1; abundance: NA; CDR3aa: CASSLYGKSEQFF; CDR3nt: TGCGCCAGCAGCTTGTACGGGAAAAGTGAGCAGTTCTTC
j_gene: TRBJ2-7; d_gene: NA; v_gene: TRBV7-2; abundance: NA; CDR3aa: CASSSLTGSPMYF; CDR3nt: TGTGCCAGCAGCTCACTGACAGGATCCCCCATGTACTTC
j_gene: TRBJ2-7; d_gene: NA; v_gene: TRBV19; abundance: NA; CDR3aa: CASSSTQSTGYYEQYF; CDR3nt: TGTGCCAGTAGTTCTACCCAATCGACAGGATACTACGAGCAGTACTTC
j_gene: TRBJ2-7; d_gene: TRBD1; v_gene: TRBV15; abundance: once; CDR3aa: CATSTWDRASREQYF; CDR3nt: TGTGCCACCAGCACCTGGGACAGGGCAAGCCGCGAGCAGTACTTC
j_gene: TRBJ2-1; d_gene: TRBD2; v_gene: TRBV19; abundance: NA; CDR3aa: CASSLRLALNQNEQFF; CDR3nt: TGTGCCAGTAGTCTCCGACTAGCACTTAATCAGAATGAGCAGTTCTTC
j_gene: TRBJ2-1; d_gene: TRBD1; v_gene: TRBV7-8; abundance: NA; CDR3aa: CASSLRAGQGYNEQFF; CDR3nt: TGTGCCAGCAGCTTACGGGCGGGACAGGGCTACAATGAGCAGTTCTTC
j_gene: TRBJ1-1; d_gene: NA; v_gene: TRBV5-5; abundance: NA; CDR3aa: CASNLQEYSGGYTEAFF; CDR3nt: TGTGCCAGCAACCTACAGGAATATTCGGGTGGGTACACTGAAGCTTTCTTT
j_gene: TRBJ2-1; d_gene: TRBD2; v_gene: TRBV27; abundance: NA; CDR3aa: CASRRWGTSGRAGYNEQFF; CDR3nt: TGTGCCAGCAGGCGATGGGGGACTAGCGGGAGGGCCGGGTACAATGAGCAGTTCTTC
j_gene: TRBJ2-2; d_gene: NA; v_gene: TRBV18; abundance: NA; CDR3aa: CASSPGQNTGELFF; CDR3nt: TGTGCCAGCTCACCGGGCCAGAACACCGGGGAGCTGTTTTTT
j_gene: TRBJ2-7; d_gene: NA; v_gene: TRBV11-1; abundance: NA; CDR3aa: CASSLGGPGTYEQYF; CDR3nt: TGTGCCAGCAGCTTAGGGGGCCCAGGGACCTACGAGCAGTACTTC
j_gene: TRBJ2-7; d_gene: TRBD2; v_gene: TRBV3-1/TRBV3-2; abundance: NA; CDR3aa: CASSQGGTSGKQYF; CDR3nt: TGTGCCAGCAGCCAAGGCGGGACTAGTGGGAAGCAGTACTTC
j_gene: TRBJ2-1; d_gene: TRBD2; v_gene: TRBV5-4; abundance: NA; CDR3aa: CASLRTSGGYNEQFF; CDR3nt: TGTGCCAGCCTTAGGACTAGCGGGGGGTACAATGAGCAGTTCTTC
j_gene: TRBJ2-7; d_gene: NA; v_gene: TRBV9; abundance: NA; CDR3aa: CASSLGSGEGYEQYF; CDR3nt: TGTGCCAGCTCCCTTGGGTCGGGAGAAGGTTACGAGCAGTACTTC
j_gene: TRBJ2-3; d_gene: TRBD2; v_gene: TRBV11-2; abundance: NA; CDR3aa: CASSLETSGRVSTDTQYF; CDR3nt: TGTGCCAGCAGCTTGGAGACTAGCGGGAGAGTCAGCACAGATACGCAGTATTTT
j_gene: TRBJ2-7; d_gene: TRBD1; v_gene: TRBV5-4; abundance: NA; CDR3aa: CASSSIQGDSYEQYF; CDR3nt: TGTGCCAGCAGCTCCATACAGGGGGACTCCTACGAGCAGTACTTC
j_gene: TRBJ1-2; d_gene: NA; v_gene: TRBV6-2/TRBV6-3; abundance: NA; CDR3aa: CASSYTRVYGYTF; CDR3nt: TGTGCCAGCAGTTACACCAGGGTGTATGGCTACACCTTC
j_gene: TRBJ2-3; d_gene: TRBD2; v_gene: TRBV7-2; abundance: NA; CDR3aa: CASSPSSGGPDTQYF; CDR3nt: TGTGCCAGCAGCCCCTCAAGCGGGGGGCCCGATACGCAGTATTTT
j_gene: TRBJ2-1; d_gene: TRBD1; v_gene: TRBV7-2; abundance: once; CDR3aa: CASSPRTGGYNEQFF; CDR3nt: TGTGCCAGCAGCCCCCGGACAGGGGGCTACAATGAGCAGTTCTTC
j_gene: TRBJ1-3; d_gene: NA; v_gene: TRBV2; abundance: NA; CDR3aa: CATHIIPQAGNTIYF; CDR3nt: TGTGCCACTCACATCATCCCCCAGGCGGGAAACACCATATATTTT
j_gene: TRBJ1-1; d_gene: NA; v_gene: TRBV27; abundance: few; CDR3aa: CASRQFQQGLEAFF; CDR3nt: TGTGCCAGCAGGCAATTTCAGCAGGGGCTGGAAGCTTTCTTT
j_gene: TRBJ2-7; d_gene: NA; v_gene: TRBV14; abundance: NA; CDR3aa: CASSQNRDEQYF; CDR3nt: TGTGCCAGCAGCCAGAACAGGGACGAGCAGTACTTC
j_gene: TRBJ2-1; d_gene: TRBD2; v_gene: TRBV19; abundance: NA; CDR3aa: CASSSDTTRGVF; CDR3nt: TGTGCCAGTAGTTCGGATACCACTCGGGGGGTCTTC
j_gene: TRBJ2-3; d_gene: NA; v_gene: TRBV19; abundance: NA; CDR3aa: CASSSLGGSTDTQYF; CDR3nt: TGTGCCAGTAGTTCTCTTGGGGGGAGCACAGATACGCAGTATTTT
j_gene: TRBJ2-2; d_gene: NA; v_gene: TRBV5-1; abundance: few; CDR3aa: CASSLDRSANTGELFF; CDR3nt: TGCGCCAGCAGCCTAGACAGAAGCGCGAACACCGGGGAGCTGTTTTTT
j_gene: TRBJ2-1; d_gene: TRBD1; v_gene: TRBV5-4; abundance: NA; CDR3aa: CASSLAGDRGYNEQFF; CDR3nt: TGTGCCAGCAGCTTGGCCGGTGACAGGGGCTACAATGAGCAGTTCTTC
j_gene: TRBJ2-7; d_gene: NA; v_gene: TRBV7-9; abundance: NA; CDR3aa: CASSPDSSYEQYF; CDR3nt: TGTGCCAGCAGCCCGGACAGCTCCTACGAGCAGTACTTC
j_gene: TRBJ1-6; d_gene: TRBD1; v_gene: TRBV6-5; abundance: NA; CDR3aa: CASSYERTGGNSPLHF; CDR3nt: TGTGCCAGCAGTTACGAACGGACAGGTGGTAATTCACCCCTCCACTTT
j_gene: TRBJ1-5; d_gene: TRBD1; v_gene: TRBV27; abundance: NA; CDR3aa: CASSPGTGGNQPQHF; CDR3nt: TGTGCCAGCAGTCCCGGGACAGGGGGCAATCAGCCCCAGCATTTT
j_gene: TRBJ2-3; d_gene: NA; v_gene: TRBV5-6; abundance: NA; CDR3aa: CASSLLQRSTDTQYF; CDR3nt: TGTGCCAGCAGCCTCCTACAGCGGAGCACAGATACGCAGTATTTT
j_gene: TRBJ2-1; d_gene: TRBD1; v_gene: TRBV7-3; abundance: NA; CDR3aa: CASSFKGADEQFF; CDR3nt: TGTGCCAGCAGCTTCAAGGGGGCTGATGAGCAGTTCTTC
j_gene: TRBJ1-1; d_gene: NA; v_gene: TRBV9; abundance: NA; CDR3aa: CASSTRTENTEAFF; CDR3nt: TGTGCCAGCAGCACTCGGACAGAGAACACTGAAGCTTTCTTT
j_gene: TRBJ2-7; d_gene: NA; v_gene: TRBV18; abundance: NA; CDR3aa: CASSPGQDWSYEQYF; CDR3nt: TGTGCCAGCTCACCAGGGCAGGACTGGTCCTACGAGCAGTACTTC
j_gene: TRBJ2-7; d_gene: NA; v_gene: TRBV7-2; abundance: NA; CDR3aa: CASSLGAGTSGEQYF; CDR3nt: TGTGCCAGCAGCTTAGGGGCGGGGACCTCGGGTGAGCAGTACTTC
j_gene: TRBJ2-2; d_gene: NA; v_gene: TRBV7-6; abundance: NA; CDR3aa: CASSLGVNTGELFF; CDR3nt: TGTGCCAGCAGCTTAGGAGTGAACACCGGGGAGCTGTTTTTT
j_gene: TRBJ2-7; d_gene: NA; v_gene: TRBV7-2; abundance: NA; CDR3aa: CASSFGRYTYEQYF; CDR3nt: TGTGCCAGCAGCTTTGGGCGATATACTTACGAGCAGTACTTC
j_gene: TRBJ1-2; d_gene: TRBD1; v_gene: TRBV4-1; abundance: NA; CDR3aa: CASSQGAGGLYGYTF; CDR3nt: TGCGCCAGCAGCCAAGGGGCAGGGGGGTTGTATGGCTACACCTTC
j_gene: TRBJ1-5; d_gene: NA; v_gene: TRBV5-1; abundance: NA; CDR3aa: CASSLGGYSNQPQHF; CDR3nt: TGCGCCAGCAGCTTGGGAGGTTATAGCAATCAGCCCCAGCATTTT
j_gene: TRBJ2-2; d_gene: NA; v_gene: TRBV11-2; abundance: NA; CDR3aa: CASMEGAANTGELFF; CDR3nt: TGTGCCAGCATGGAGGGGGCCGCGAACACCGGGGAGCTGTTTTTT
j_gene: TRBJ2-1; d_gene: TRBD2; v_gene: TRBV7-3; abundance: NA; CDR3aa: CASSRTSGPYNEQFF; CDR3nt: TGTGCCAGCAGCCGGACTAGCGGACCCTACAATGAGCAGTTCTTC
j_gene: TRBJ2-7; d_gene: NA; v_gene: TRBV6-6; abundance: few; CDR3aa: CASSPATYEQYF; CDR3nt: TGTGCCAGCAGCCCCGCCACTTACGAGCAGTACTTC
j_gene: TRBJ2-1; d_gene: TRBD2; v_gene: TRBV5-1; abundance: NA; CDR3aa: CASSSLAGNEQFF; CDR3nt: TGCGCCAGCAGCTCACTAGCGGGCAATGAGCAGTTCTTC
j_gene: TRBJ2-1; d_gene: TRBD2; v_gene: TRBV28; abundance: NA; CDR3aa: CASSSAGGPHNEQFF; CDR3nt: TGTGCCAGCAGTTCAGCGGGAGGGCCGCACAATGAGCAGTTCTTC
j_gene: TRBJ2-3; d_gene: TRBD2; v_gene: TRBV4-3; abundance: NA; CDR3aa: CASSQGRGAVDTQYF; CDR3nt: TGCGCCAGCAGCCAAGGGCGGGGGGCGGTGGATACGCAGTATTTT
j_gene: TRBJ1-5; d_gene: NA; v_gene: TRBV5-5; abundance: once; CDR3aa: CASSWGTGGQPQHF; CDR3nt: TGTGCCAGCAGCTGGGGGACGGGAGGTCAGCCCCAGCATTTT
j_gene: TRBJ2-1; d_gene: NA; v_gene: TRBV28; abundance: NA; CDR3aa: CASGIAPSSYNEQFF; CDR3nt: TGTGCCAGCGGTATAGCGCCGAGCTCCTACAATGAGCAGTTCTTC
j_gene: TRBJ1-4; d_gene: TRBD1; v_gene: TRBV4-3; abundance: NA; CDR3aa: CASSRRTGLEVANEKLFF; CDR3nt: TGCGCCAGCAGTCGTAGGACAGGGCTGGAAGTGGCTAATGAAAAACTGTTTTTT
j_gene: TRBJ2-1; d_gene: NA; v_gene: TRBV7-2; abundance: few; CDR3aa: CASSLVRGRNEQFF; CDR3nt: TGTGCCAGCAGCTTAGTACGGGGGAGAAATGAGCAGTTCTTC
j_gene: TRBJ2-7; d_gene: NA; v_gene: TRBV7-8; abundance: NA; CDR3aa: CASSLSGIIPYEQYF; CDR3nt: TGTGCCAGCAGCTTAAGCGGTATAATCCCCTACGAGCAGTACTTC
j_gene: TRBJ1-5; d_gene: NA; v_gene: TRBV19; abundance: NA; CDR3aa: CASTPLGAGGNQPQHF; CDR3nt: TGTGCCAGTACCCCTTTGGGGGCAGGGGGCAATCAGCCCCAGCATTTT
j_gene: TRBJ1-2; d_gene: TRBD1; v_gene: TRBV5-6; abundance: NA; CDR3aa: CASSADRGSLDGYTF; CDR3nt: TGTGCCAGCAGTGCGGACAGGGGGAGTCTGGATGGCTACACCTTC
j_gene: TRBJ2-1; d_gene: TRBD2; v_gene: TRBV5-1; abundance: NA; CDR3aa: CASSAGTSGSFGEQFF; CDR3nt: TGCGCCAGCAGCGCCGGGACTAGCGGGAGCTTTGGTGAGCAGTTCTTC